These 21 T cell receptor beta chains came from one sample sequenced in a study of identical twins. In TCRdb, the 5' RACE reads were re-called with MiXCR into one record per CDR3 protein. Counted here are around 470,000 distinct CDR3 sequences, 11% to 15% occurring once; the ten biggest clones make up 0.4% to 0.55%. These data also featured in a second study, about yellow fever vaccine responses in identical twins.

Material for sequencing was CD4+ T cells sorted from blood. These receptors were obtained from a woman aged 18-29 years in good health.

This clonotype was counted only a few times. This chain links TRBV7-9 with TRBJ2-3; TRBD1 agrees at 8 bases. CDR3 length: 15 amino acids. Per the germline V gene, CDR1 is SEHNR and CDR2 is FQNEAQ (reference sequence). After removal of 4 bases from V and 6 bases from J, the junction contained 9 bases not matched to a gene. CDR3 DNA: TGTGCCAGCAGCTCGGGACAGGCCCAGGGGGATACGCAGTATTTT. Translated: CASSSGQAQGDTQYF. The complete variable domain, with remaining parts taken from reference TRBV7-9 and TRBJ2-3, reads DTGVSQNPRHKITKRGQNVTFRCDPISEHNRLYWYRQTLGQGPEFLTYFQNEAQLEKSRLLSDRFSAERPKGSFSTLEIQRTEQGDSAMYLCASSSGQAQGDTQYFGPGTRLTVL.

This clonotype was picked up many times. This chain links TRBV3-1 with TRBJ2-1; 7 bases agree with TRBD2. This CDR3 is 12 amino acids long. V was pared by 2 bases and J by 10 bases, with 2 bases of the junction left unmatched. Germline V CDR1 and CDR2: LGHDT, YNNKEL (reference sequence). The CDR3 protein is CASSQSGLEQFF. CDR3 bases: TGTGCCAGCAGCCAATCGGGACTAGAGCAGTTCTTC.

This clonotype was seen only a few times. The J gene is TRBJ2-1, the V gene TRBV7-2; 9 bases match TRBD2. CDR3 length equals 16 residues. V shed 4 bases and J 9 bases; nucleotides not matched to a gene: 13. Germline values: CDR1 SGHTA, CDR2 FQGNSA. The CDR3 nucleotides read TGTGCCAGCAGCTCCCGTAGAGGCGGGGGGGTGGGTGAGCAGTTCTTC. Its protein product is CASSSRRGGGVGEQFF.

This clonotype was counted a few times. This rearrangement joins TRBV28 to TRBJ1-2; TRBD1 aligns across 9 bases. The germline V gene encodes CDR1 MDHEN and CDR2 SYDVKM. Unmatched junction bases numbered 1, after V lost 5 bases and J lost 6 bases. This CDR3 comprises 12 residues. CDR3 nucleotides: TGTGCCAGCAGTGGGACAGGGCATGGCTACACCTTC. This translates into CASSGTGHGYTF.

The sample holds many counts of this clonotype. V gene TRBV7-3 combines with J gene TRBJ1-1; D is unresolved. The CDR3 contains 13 residues. Trimming pared 2 bases from V and 4 bases from J, leaving 8 bases between. CDR1 is SGHTA and CDR2 is FQGTGA in the germline V gene. CDR3 sequence reads: CASSLWGSTEAFF. DNA for the CDR3: TGTGCCAGCAGCTTATGGGGATCCACTGAAGCTTTCTTT.

The chain couples TRBV7-9 to TRBJ2-7; no reliable D call. V lost 3 bases, J lost 4 bases, and 19 bases lay in between. Per the germline V gene, CDR1 is SEHNR and CDR2 is FQNEAQ (reference sequence). The CDR3 runs 16 residues. The CDR3 spells CASSFPSVPTVYEQYF. CDR3 nucleotides: TGTGCCAGCAGCTTCCCATCAGTCCCTACGGTATACGAGCAGTACTTC.

The table lists this clonotype with a few counts. The CDR3 protein is CASSQPGQGNGYTF. The DNA for the CDR3 is TGCGCCAGCAGCCAACCTGGACAGGGGAACGGCTACACCTTC. The rearrangement joins TRBV4-1 to TRBJ1-2; 9 nucleotides line up with TRBD1. This CDR3 is 14 amino acids long. Germline lookup yields CDR1 MGHRA and CDR2 YSYEKL. V gave up 2 bases and J gave up 8 bases; unmatched junction bases: 6.

Concerning this clonotype: The junction shows a germline mismatch at one end, possibly a read error. This chain's CDR3 is CSVEGGGRQSF. CDR3 bases: TGCAGCGTCGAAGGGGGGGGCAGACAGTCCTTC. The gene calls are TRBV29-1 and TRBJ2-5; D is possibly TRBD2 (7 bases). The V gene's germline CDR1 is SQVTM and CDR2 ANQGSEA. The CDR3 loop spans 11 amino acids. Full variable domain (rest looked up from reference TRBV29-1 and TRBJ2-5): SAVISQKPSRDICQRGTSLTIQCQVDSQVTMMFWYRQQPGQSLTLIATANQGSEATYESGFVIDKFPISRPNLTFSTLTVSNMSPEDSSIYLCSVEGGGRQSFGPGTRLLVL.

This clonotype was detected only a few times. The gene calls are TRBV6-1 and TRBJ2-3; the match to TRBD2 covers 7 bases. Germline-derived CDR1 and CDR2 are MNHNS and SASEGT. The CDR3 sequence is 15 residues long. V gave up 4 bases and J gave up 4 bases; unmatched junction bases: 8. CDR3 sequence: CASSVQRGASDTQYF. CDR3 nucleotides: TGTGCCAGCAGTGTTCAGCGGGGCGCATCAGATACGCAGTATTTT.

The CDR3 spells CASSQDLGRPRFF. CDR3 nucleotides: TGTGCCAGCAGCCAAGATTTGGGCAGACCGAGGTTCTTT. The J gene is TRBJ1-1, the V gene TRBV3-1; D not certain. V lost 0 bases to trimming and J lost 14 bases, with 16 bases between them. CDR3 length equals 13 residues. Looked up from germline, CDR1 is LGHDT and CDR2 is YNNKEL (reference sequence).

In its sample, this clonotype was seen a few times. The CDR3 here is CASRPPGGNGYTF. The CDR3 nucleotides are TGTGCCAGCAGACCACCCGGGGGGAATGGCTACACCTTC. This sequence joins TRBV6-1 and TRBJ1-2, with D possibly being TRBD1 (5 bases). CDR3 size: 13 residues. Trimming removed 6 bases at V and 6 bases at J, with 14 bases between. In germline, CDR1 is MNHNS, CDR2 SASEGT.

This chain uses TRBV28 with TRBJ2-5; 10 positions match TRBD1. This CDR3 has 15 amino acids. Germline CDR1 MDHEN, CDR2 SYDVKM. The junction had 5 bases not matched to a gene; V was cut back by 3 bases and J by 4 bases. The CDR3 DNA sequence: TGTGCCAGCAGTTTGGGGGGACAGGGGAGAGAGACCCAGTACTTC. This gives the protein CASSLGGQGRETQYF.

This clonotype was found a few times. The chain combines TRBV29-1 with TRBJ2-4; possibly TRBD1 or TRBD2 for D (6 bases each). V was clipped by 7 bases and J by 15 bases, with 22 bases between them. This CDR3 is built from 12 residues. Per germline, CDR1 SQVTM and CDR2 ANQGSEA. DNA of the CDR3: TGCAGCGCAACTGGGGGCCAGGGACTGGCGTACTTC. This codes for CSATGGQGLAYF.

The genes are TRBV20-1 and TRBJ2-4; 10 bases agree with TRBD1. Germline CDR1 DFQATT, CDR2 SNEGSKA (reference sequence). Trimming cost V 3 bases and J 3 bases; bases outside gene matches: 5. The CDR3 is 15 residues long. CDR3 sequence: CSARGQGLVKNIQYF. CDR3 DNA sequence: TGCAGTGCTAGGGGACAGGGGTTGGTCAAAAACATTCAGTACTTC.

The chain has TRBV12-3 or TRBV12-4 and TRBJ2-3; D remains ambiguous. Trimming removed 6 bases at V and 2 bases at J, with 9 bases between. The CDR3 contains 13 residues. The CDR3 loop is CASRPKHTDTQYF. For the CDR3, the DNA is TGTGCCAGCAGACCGAAACACACAGATACGCAGTATTTT.

This clonotype was observed a handful of times. The genes are TRBV29-1 and TRBJ2-1; 13 nucleotides agree with TRBD2. CDR1 and CDR2 from the germline V gene are SQVTM and ANQGSEA. The CDR3 is 15 amino acids. V shed 3 bases and J 6 bases; nucleotides not matched to a gene: 5. In DNA form, the CDR3 reads TGCAGCGTTGATGGGGGGACTAGCGGGGTCAATGAGCAGTTCTTC. It translates to CSVDGGTSGVNEQFF.

This clonotype has just a few counts. CDR3 DNA sequence: TGCAGTGCTGAGACTAGCGGCCAATACAATGAGCAGTTCTTC. This sequence encodes CSAETSGQYNEQFF. V gene TRBV20-1 combines with J gene TRBJ2-1; 9 bases fit TRBD2. This CDR3 contains 14 residues. CDR1 and CDR2 from the germline V gene are DFQATT and SNEGSKA (reference sequence). J lost 4 bases, V lost 5 bases, and 6 bases had no gene match.

The sample holds a few counts of this clonotype. CDR3 loop: CASSQDLVAGSNTDTQYF. As DNA, the CDR3 is TGTGCCAGCAGCCAAGATTTGGTAGCGGGAAGCAACACAGATACGCAGTATTTT. The V call is TRBV14, the J call TRBJ2-3; 8 nucleotides agree with TRBD2. Germline V CDR1 and CDR2: SGHDN, FVKESK. CDR3 size: 18 residues. After removal of 0 bases from V and 2 bases from J, the junction contained 10 bases not matched to a gene.

The chain links TRBV20-1 to TRBJ2-3; perhaps TRBD2 as D (6 bases). CDR1 is DFQATT, CDR2 SNEGSKA, per germline (reference sequence). The ends were cut back, 0 bases at V and 2 bases at J, with 12 bases in the middle. The CDR3 has 15 amino acids. CDR3 in amino acids: CSARDASEPTDTQYF. The CDR3 nucleotides are TGCAGTGCTAGAGATGCTAGCGAGCCCACAGATACGCAGTATTTT.

This clonotype was detected only a few times. The chain recombines TRBV28 with TRBJ2-5, with D perhaps TRBD2 (6 bases). Deletions cut 7 bases from V and 4 bases from J, with 16 bases between. The germline V gene encodes CDR1 MDHEN and CDR2 SYDVKM. The CDR3 totals 14 residues. CDR3 residues: CASNRRGKGETQYF. CDR3 DNA: TGTGCCAGCAATCGGCGGGGAAAAGGAGAGACCCAGTACTTC. The full variable domain, in which reference TRBV28 and TRBJ2-5 provide the parts outside the CDR3, is DVKVTQSSRYLVKRTGEKVFLECVQDMDHENMFWYRQDPGLGLRLIYFSYDVKMKEKGDIPEGYSVSREKKERFSLILESASTNQTSMYLCASNRRGKGETQYFGPGTRLLVL.

This clonotype was picked up a small number of times. This chain connects TRBV6-1 to TRBJ2-7, with 8 bases lining up with TRBD2. Germline CDR1 and CDR2: MNHNS and SASEGT. V lost 6 bases and J lost 6; bases outside the gene matches: 10. This CDR3 has 14 amino acids. CDR3 in DNA: TGTGCCAGCAGCGGGAGCGGGAGTTGGCTCGAGCAGTACTTC. This sequence encodes CASSGSGSWLEQYF.